This TCR beta chain originates from a study of PD-1 blockade in classical Hodgkin lymphoma. Sample time point: cycle 4 day 1 (C4D1), after 5 to 7 weeks of nivolumab. Each and every patient relapsed after autologous stem cell transplantation, and patients got differing brentuximab vedotin exposure. J gave up 0 bases and V 5 bases, and 11 bases lay outside the gene matches. CDR1 and CDR2 from the germline V gene are SGHVS and FQNEAQ. This CDR3 is 18 amino acids long. Assay used: immunoSEQ multiplex PCR; TCRdb lists only in-frame clones, some missing. The sample lists more than 15,000 clones, around 82% occurring once. This clone was detected only a few times. Its antigen is not identified. Study results and caveats: Nivolumab initiation under 1 year post-ASCT meant exclusion. Newly diagnosed patients reportedly had lower baseline TCR diversity than healthy donors.

The clonotype comes from a human donor with classical Hodgkin lymphoma. The genes are TRBV7-8 and TRBJ2-4; TRBD2 agrees at 9 bases. The sample in question was peripheral blood mononuclear cells (PBMCs), obtained before the fourth cycle of nivolumab. In nucleotides, the CDR3 is TGTGCCAGCAGCCTAGGGCCCCCGGGACTAGCAGCCAAAAACATTCAGTACTTC. This encodes CASSLGPPGLAAKNIQYF.